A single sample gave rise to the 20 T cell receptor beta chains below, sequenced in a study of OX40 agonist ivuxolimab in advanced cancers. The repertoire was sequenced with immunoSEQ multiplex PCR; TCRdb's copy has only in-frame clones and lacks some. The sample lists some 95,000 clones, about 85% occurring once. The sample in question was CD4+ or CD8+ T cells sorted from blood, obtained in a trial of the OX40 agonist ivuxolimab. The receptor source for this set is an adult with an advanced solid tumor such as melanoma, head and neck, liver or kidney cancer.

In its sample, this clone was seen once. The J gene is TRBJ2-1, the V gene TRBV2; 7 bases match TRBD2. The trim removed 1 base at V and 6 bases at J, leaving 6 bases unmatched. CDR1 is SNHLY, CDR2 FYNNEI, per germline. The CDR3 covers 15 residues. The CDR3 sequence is CASSEGSASGNEQFF. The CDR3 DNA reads TGTGCCAGCAGTGAAGGGAGTGCTAGCGGCAATGAGCAGTTCTTC.

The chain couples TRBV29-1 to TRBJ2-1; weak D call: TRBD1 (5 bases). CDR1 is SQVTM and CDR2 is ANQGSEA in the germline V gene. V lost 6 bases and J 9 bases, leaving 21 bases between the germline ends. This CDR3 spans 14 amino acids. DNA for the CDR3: TGCAGCGTAGAAACAGGTCCCTTCCACACTGAGCAGTTCTTC. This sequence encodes CSVETGPFHTEQFF.

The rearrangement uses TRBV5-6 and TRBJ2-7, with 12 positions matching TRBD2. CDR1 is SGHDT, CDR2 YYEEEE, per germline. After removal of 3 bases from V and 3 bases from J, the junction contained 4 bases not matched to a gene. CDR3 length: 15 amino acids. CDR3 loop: CASSSLAGGLYEQYV. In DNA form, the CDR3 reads TGTGCCAGCAGCTCACTAGCGGGAGGTCTCTACGAGCAGTACGTC.

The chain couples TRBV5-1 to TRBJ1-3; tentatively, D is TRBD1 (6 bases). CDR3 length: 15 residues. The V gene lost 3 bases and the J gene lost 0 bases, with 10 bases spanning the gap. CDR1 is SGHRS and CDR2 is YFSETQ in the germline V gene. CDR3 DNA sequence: TGCGCCAGCAGCTCACAGGGAGGCTCTGGAAACACCATATATTTT. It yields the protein CASSSQGGSGNTIYF.

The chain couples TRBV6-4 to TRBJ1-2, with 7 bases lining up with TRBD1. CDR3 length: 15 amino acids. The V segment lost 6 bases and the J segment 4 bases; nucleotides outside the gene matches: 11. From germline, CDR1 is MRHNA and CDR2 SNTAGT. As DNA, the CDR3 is TGTGCCAGCAGCCCCGGGACAGCTTCTATCTATGGCTACACCTTC. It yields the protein CASSPGTASIYGYTF.

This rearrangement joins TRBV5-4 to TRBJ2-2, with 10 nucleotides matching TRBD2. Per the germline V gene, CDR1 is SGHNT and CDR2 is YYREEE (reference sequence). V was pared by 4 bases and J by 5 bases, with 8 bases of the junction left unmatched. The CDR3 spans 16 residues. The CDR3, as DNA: TGTGCCAGCAGCCCGAGGACTAGCGGTCCTACCGGGGAGCTGTTTTTT. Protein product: CASSPRTSGPTGELFF.

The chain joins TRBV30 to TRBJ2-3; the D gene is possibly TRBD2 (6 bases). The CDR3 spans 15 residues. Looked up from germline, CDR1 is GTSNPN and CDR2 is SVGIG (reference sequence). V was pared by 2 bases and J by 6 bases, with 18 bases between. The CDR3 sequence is CAWSPGPGTWDTQYF. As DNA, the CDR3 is TGTGCCTGGAGTCCCGGGCCGGGGACTTGGGATACGCAGTATTTT. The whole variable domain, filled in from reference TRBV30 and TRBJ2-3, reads SQTIHQWPATLVQPVGSPLSLECTVEGTSNPNLYWYRQAAGRGLQLLFYSVGIGQISSEVPQNLSASRPQDRQFILSSKKLLLSDSGFYLCAWSPGPGTWDTQYFGPGTRLTVL.

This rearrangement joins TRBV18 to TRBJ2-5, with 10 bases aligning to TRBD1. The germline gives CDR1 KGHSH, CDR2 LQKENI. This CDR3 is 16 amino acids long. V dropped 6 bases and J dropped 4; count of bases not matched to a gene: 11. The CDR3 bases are TGTGCCAGCTCTCGGAACCGATGGACAGGGGGAGAGACCCAGTACTTC. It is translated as CASSRNRWTGGETQYF. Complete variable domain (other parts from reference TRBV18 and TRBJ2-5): NAGVMQNPRHLVRRRGQEARLRCSPMKGHSHVYWYRQLPEEGLKFMVYLQKENIIDESGMPKERFSAEFPKEGPSILRIQQVVRGDSAAYFCASSRNRWTGGETQYFGPGTRLLVL.

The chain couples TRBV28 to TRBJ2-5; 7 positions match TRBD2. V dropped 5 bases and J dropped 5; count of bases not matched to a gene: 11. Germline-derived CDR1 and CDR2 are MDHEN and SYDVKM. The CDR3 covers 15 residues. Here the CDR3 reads CASSLGGSDGETQYF. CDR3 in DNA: TGTGCCAGCAGTCTGGGCGGGAGTGACGGGGAGACCCAGTACTTC. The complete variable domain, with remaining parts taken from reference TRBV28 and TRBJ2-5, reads DVKVTQSSRYLVKRTGEKVFLECVQDMDHENMFWYRQDPGLGLRLIYFSYDVKMKEKGDIPEGYSVSREKKERFSLILESASTNQTSMYLCASSLGGSDGETQYFGPGTRLLVL.

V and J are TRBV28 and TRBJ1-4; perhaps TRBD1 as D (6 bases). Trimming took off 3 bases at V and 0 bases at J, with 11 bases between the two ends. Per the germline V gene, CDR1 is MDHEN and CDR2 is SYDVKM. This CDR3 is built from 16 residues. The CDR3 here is CASSFARQATNEKLFF. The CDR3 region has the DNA TGTGCCAGCAGTTTCGCCCGACAGGCAACTAATGAAAAACTGTTTTTT.

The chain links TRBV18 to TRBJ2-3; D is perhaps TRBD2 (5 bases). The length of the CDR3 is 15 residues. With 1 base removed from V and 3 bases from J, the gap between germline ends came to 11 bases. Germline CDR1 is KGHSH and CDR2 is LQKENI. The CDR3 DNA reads TGTGCCAGCTCACCACTGGGAGCAGGAACAGATACGCAGTATTTT. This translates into CASSPLGAGTDTQYF.

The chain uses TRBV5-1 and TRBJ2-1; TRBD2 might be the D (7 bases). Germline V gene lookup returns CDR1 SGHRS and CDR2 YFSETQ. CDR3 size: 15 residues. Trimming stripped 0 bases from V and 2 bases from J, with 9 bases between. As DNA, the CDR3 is TGCGCCAGCAGCTTGGTCGGGGGGCCCTACAATGAGCAGTTCTTC. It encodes CASSLVGGPYNEQFF.

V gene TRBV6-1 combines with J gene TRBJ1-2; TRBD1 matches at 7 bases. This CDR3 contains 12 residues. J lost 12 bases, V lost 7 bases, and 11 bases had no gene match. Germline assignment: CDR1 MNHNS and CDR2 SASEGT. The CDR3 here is CASTHDRVANTF. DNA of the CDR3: TGTGCCAGCACCCACGACAGGGTGGCTAACACCTTC.

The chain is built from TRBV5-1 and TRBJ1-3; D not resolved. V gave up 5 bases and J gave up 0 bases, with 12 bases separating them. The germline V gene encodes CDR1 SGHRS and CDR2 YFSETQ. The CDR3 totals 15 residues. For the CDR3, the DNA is TGCGCCAGCAGAGACGGAGCCAACTCTGGAAACACCATATATTTT. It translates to CASRDGANSGNTIYF.

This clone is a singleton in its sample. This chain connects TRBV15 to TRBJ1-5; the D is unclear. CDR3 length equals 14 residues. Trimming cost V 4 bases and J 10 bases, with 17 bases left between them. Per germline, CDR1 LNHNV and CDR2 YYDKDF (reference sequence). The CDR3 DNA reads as TGTGCCACCAGCACGTTGGCAGCTTCGGATCCCCAGCATTTT. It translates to CATSTLAASDPQHF.

The CDR3 DNA reads TGCGCCAGCAGCCAAGGCTGGGGGCAAGAGACCCAGTACTTC. Its translation is CASSQGWGQETQYF. The J gene is TRBJ2-5, the V gene TRBV4-1; D tentatively fits TRBD1 or TRBD2 (5 bases each). The germline V gene has CDR1 MGHRA and CDR2 YSYEKL. The length of the CDR3 is 14 residues. V lost 1 base and J 2 bases, leaving 8 bases between the germline ends.

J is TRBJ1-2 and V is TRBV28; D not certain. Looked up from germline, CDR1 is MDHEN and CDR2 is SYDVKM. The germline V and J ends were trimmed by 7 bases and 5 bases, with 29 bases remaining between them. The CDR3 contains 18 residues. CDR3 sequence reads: CASTLRGGIKEVKYGYTF. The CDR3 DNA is TGTGCCAGCACCCTGAGAGGAGGGATTAAAGAGGTAAAGTATGGCTACACCTTC.

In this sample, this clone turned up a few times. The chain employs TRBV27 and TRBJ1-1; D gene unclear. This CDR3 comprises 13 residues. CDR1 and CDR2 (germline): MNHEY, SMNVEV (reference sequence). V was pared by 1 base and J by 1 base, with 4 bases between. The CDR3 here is CASSLWGNTEAFF. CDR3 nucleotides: TGTGCCAGCAGTTTATGGGGGAACACTGAAGCTTTCTTT.

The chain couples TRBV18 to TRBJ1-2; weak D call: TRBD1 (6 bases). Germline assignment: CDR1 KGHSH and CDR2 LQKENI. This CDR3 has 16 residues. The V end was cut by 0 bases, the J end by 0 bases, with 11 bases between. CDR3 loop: CASSPPRDTTNYGYTF. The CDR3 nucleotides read TGTGCCAGCTCACCACCCCGGGACACCACTAACTATGGCTACACCTTC.

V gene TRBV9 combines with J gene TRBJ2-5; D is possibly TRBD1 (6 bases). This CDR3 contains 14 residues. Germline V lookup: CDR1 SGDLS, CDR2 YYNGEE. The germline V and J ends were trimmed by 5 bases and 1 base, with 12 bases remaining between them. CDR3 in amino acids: CASSLGGVQETQYF. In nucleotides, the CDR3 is TGTGCCAGCAGTCTAGGGGGTGTCCAAGAGACCCAGTACTTC.